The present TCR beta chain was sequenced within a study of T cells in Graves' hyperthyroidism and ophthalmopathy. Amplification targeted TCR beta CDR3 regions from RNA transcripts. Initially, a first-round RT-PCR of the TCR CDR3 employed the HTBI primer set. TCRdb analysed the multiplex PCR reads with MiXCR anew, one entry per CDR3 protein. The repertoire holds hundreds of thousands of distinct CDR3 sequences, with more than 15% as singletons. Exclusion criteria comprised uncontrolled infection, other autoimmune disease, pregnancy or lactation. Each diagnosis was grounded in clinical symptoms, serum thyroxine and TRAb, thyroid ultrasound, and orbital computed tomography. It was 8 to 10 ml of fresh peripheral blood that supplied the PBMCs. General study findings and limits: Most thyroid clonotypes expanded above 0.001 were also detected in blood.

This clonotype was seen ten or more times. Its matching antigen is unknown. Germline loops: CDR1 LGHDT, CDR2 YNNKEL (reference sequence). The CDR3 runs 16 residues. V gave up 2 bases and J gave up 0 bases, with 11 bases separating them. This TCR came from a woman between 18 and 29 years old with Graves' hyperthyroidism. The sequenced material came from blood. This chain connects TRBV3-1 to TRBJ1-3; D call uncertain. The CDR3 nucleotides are TGTGCCAGCAGCCAACCTACCGTGTTCTCTGGAAACACCATATATTTT. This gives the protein CASSQPTVFSGNTIYF.